Each of the 2 T cell receptor beta chains below was sequenced from the same sample in a study of T cell changes during pregnancy in multiple sclerosis. This table comes from immunoSEQ multiplex PCR, and its TCRdb copy is limited to in-frame clones, with some not included. The top ten hold around 0.7% of the sample, which has tens of thousands of clones, 80% to 90% seen once. The source was CD4+ T cells from peripheral blood mononuclear cells, collected before pregnancy. The receptors come from a female donor with multiple sclerosis, enrolled in a pregnancy study.

This clone is a singleton in its sample. The chain recombines TRBV30 with TRBJ2-7; a weak D match, TRBD1 (8 bases). The CDR3 is 13 residues long. Looked up from germline, CDR1 is GTSNPN and CDR2 is SVGIG (reference sequence). CDR3: CASDREGSYEQYF. CDR3 DNA: TGTGCATCGGACAGGGAGGGCTCCTACGAGCAGTACTTC.

The chain employs TRBV12-5 and TRBJ1-1; D is perhaps TRBD1 (5 bases). The CDR3 has 15 amino acids. Germline lookup yields CDR1 LGHNT and CDR2 FRNRAP. V lost 2 bases and J 7 bases, leaving 17 bases between the germline ends. The DNA for the CDR3 is TGTGCTAGTGGTTTGATGGTCCAGGGCGATGGTGAAGCTTTCTTT. Translated: CASGLMVQGDGEAFF.